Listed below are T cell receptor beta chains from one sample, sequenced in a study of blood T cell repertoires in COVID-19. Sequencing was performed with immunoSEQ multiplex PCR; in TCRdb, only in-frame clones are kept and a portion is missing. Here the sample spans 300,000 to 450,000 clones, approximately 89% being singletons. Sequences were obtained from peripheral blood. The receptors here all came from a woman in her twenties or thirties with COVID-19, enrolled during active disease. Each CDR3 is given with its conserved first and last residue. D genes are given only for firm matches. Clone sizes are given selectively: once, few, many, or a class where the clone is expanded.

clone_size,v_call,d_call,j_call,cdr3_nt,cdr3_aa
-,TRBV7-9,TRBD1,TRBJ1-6,TGTGCCAGCAGTAGTTCGGGACAGAACAATTCACCCCTCCACTTT,CASSSSGQNNSPLHF
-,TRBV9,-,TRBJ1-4,TGTGCCAGCAGCGTCGCCACTGCTAATGAAAAACTGTTTTTT,CASSVATANEKLFF
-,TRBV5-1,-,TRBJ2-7,TGCGCCAGCAGCGGGCCCCCGGGAAGGGTAGATGGCGAGCAGTACTTC,CASSGPPGRVDGEQYF
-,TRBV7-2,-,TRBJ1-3,TGTGCCAGCAGCTTAATGGCCGGGTCTGGCTCTGGAAACACCATATATTTT,CASSLMAGSGSGNTIYF
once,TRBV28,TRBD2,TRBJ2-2,TGTGCCAGCAGTTTAGGGGGACTAGCGGGGATTCGTGGGGAGCTGTTTTTT,CASSLGGLAGIRGELFF
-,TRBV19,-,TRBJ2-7,TGTGCCAGTAGTATAGTTGATGGGGACATCTCCTACGAGCAGTACTTC,CASSIVDGDISYEQYF
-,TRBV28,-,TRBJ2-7,TGTGCCAGCAGAAGAGGGTCCTACGAGCAGTACTTC,CASRRGSYEQYF
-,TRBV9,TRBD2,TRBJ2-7,TGTGCCAGCAGCCCCGGGACTAGAGACCTCGAGCAGTACTTC,CASSPGTRDLEQYF
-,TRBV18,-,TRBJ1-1,TGTGCCAGCTCACCGACGGCGGGGACTGAAGCTTTCTTT,CASSPTAGTEAFF
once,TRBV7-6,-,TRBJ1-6,TGTGCCAGCAGCTTAGGTTGGGGGACTGCATCACCCCTCCACTTT,CASSLGWGTASPLHF
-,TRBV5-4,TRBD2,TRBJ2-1,TGTGCCAGCAGCTTAACTAGCGGTCTTGGTGAGCAGTTCTTC,CASSLTSGLGEQFF
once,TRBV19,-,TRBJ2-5,TGTGCCAGTAGTATAGTAGGGGCGAGGGAGACCCAGTACTTC,CASSIVGARETQYF
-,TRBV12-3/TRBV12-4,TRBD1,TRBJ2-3,TGTGCCAGCAGACAGGGGGCGAGGGATACGCAGTATTTT,CASRQGARDTQYF
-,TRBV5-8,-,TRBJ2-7,TGTGCCAGCAGCCACCCTCACGGCTACGAGCAGTACTTC,CASSHPHGYEQYF
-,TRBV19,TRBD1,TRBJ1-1,TGTGCCAGTAGTAGTAAACAGGGGAGCACTGAAGCTTTCTTT,CASSSKQGSTEAFF
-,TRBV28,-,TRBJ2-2,TGTGCCAGCAGTTGGATGGGGCAAGGCGGGGAGCTGTTTTTT,CASSWMGQGGELFF
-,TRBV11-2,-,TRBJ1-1,TGTGCCAGCAGCTTCCGAGGTAACACTGAAGCTTTCTTT,CASSFRGNTEAFF
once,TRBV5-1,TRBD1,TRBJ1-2,TGCGCCAGCAGCCCCGTTAACAGGGGAGGAAACTATGGCTACACCTTC,CASSPVNRGGNYGYTF
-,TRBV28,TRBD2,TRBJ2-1,TGTGCCAGCACCTTTGGGCTAGCGGGAGGGAACTCCTACAATGAGCAGTTCTTC,CASTFGLAGGNSYNEQFF
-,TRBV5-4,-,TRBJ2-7,TGTGCCAGCAGCTCCTTGGGCGAGCAGCACTTC,CASSSLGEQHF
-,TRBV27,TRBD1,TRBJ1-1,TGTGCCAGCAGTTCTGCAGGGGGCGGCACTGAAGCTTTCTTT,CASSSAGGGTEAFF
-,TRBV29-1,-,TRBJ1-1,TGCAGCGTTCAAACGGGAGTAATGAACACTGAAGCTTTCTTT,CSVQTGVMNTEAFF
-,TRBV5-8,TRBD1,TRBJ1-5,TGTGCCAGCAGCTTAAGGACAGGCATTCCCCAGCCCCAGCATTTT,CASSLRTGIPQPQHF
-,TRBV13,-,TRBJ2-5,TGTGCCAGCAGCCACCGTAAGACAGCAGAGACCCAGTACTTC,CASSHRKTAETQYF
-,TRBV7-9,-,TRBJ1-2,TGTGCCAGCAGCCGGCCCACTCGAGGCTATGGCTACACCTTC,CASSRPTRGYGYTF
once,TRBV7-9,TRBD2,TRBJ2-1,TGTGCCAGCAGCCACTCACTAGCGGCCTCCTACAATGAGCAGTTCTTC,CASSHSLAASYNEQFF
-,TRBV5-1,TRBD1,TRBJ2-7,TGCGCCAGCAGCTTTACAGGGGTTAGCTCCTACGAGCAGTACTTC,CASSFTGVSSYEQYF
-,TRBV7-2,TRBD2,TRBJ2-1,TGTGCCAGCAGCTTTCGACTAGCGGGAGGGCCGGTCAATGAGCAGTTCTTC,CASSFRLAGGPVNEQFF
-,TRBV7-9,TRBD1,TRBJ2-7,TGTGCCAGCAGCGAGGACAGGGGGCATTGGAGTGAGCAGTACTTC,CASSEDRGHWSEQYF
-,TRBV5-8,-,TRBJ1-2,TGTGCCAGCAGCTTGGGACAGCCAATTAACTATGGCTACACCTTC,CASSLGQPINYGYTF
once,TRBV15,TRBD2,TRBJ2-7,TGTGCCACCAGCAGGGGACTAGTTGGCTACGAGCAGTACTTC,CATSRGLVGYEQYF
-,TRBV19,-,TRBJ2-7,TGTGCCAGTAGTTGGACAGATTCCTACGAGCAGTACTTC,CASSWTDSYEQYF
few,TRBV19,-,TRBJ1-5,TGTGCCAGTAGTATAACTCCAGGGGACAGCAATCAGCCCCAGCATTTT,CASSITPGDSNQPQHF
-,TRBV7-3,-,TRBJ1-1,TGTGCCAGCAGCCTTGCAGGGAGGGGGACTGAAGCTTTCTTT,CASSLAGRGTEAFF
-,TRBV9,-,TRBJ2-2,TGTGCCAGCAGCGTATCTGCGTTACCCACCGGGGAGCTGTTTTTT,CASSVSALPTGELFF
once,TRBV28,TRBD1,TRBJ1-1,TGTGCCAGCAGTTTCGACAGGGAAGGCACTGAAGCTTTCTTT,CASSFDREGTEAFF
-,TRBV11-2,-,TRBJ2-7,TGTGCCAGCAGCCTCACCCCGGGATTAACCTCCTACGAGCAGTACTTC,CASSLTPGLTSYEQYF
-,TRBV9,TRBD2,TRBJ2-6,TGTGCCAGCAGCGTAGCTACCGGGAGGGGGGAGGCCAACGTCCTGACTTTC,CASSVATGRGEANVLTF
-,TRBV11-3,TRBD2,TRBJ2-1,TGTGCCAGCAGCTTAGACGGGACTGGGACTAGTGGTGCCGGTGAGCAGTTCTTC,CASSLDGTGTSGAGEQFF
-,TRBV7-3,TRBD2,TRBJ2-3,TGTGCCAGCAGCCCGGGACTAACCGGCACAGATACGCAGTATTTT,CASSPGLTGTDTQYF
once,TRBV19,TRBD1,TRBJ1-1,TGTGCCAGTAGCGTGACAGGGTTGGGTACGACTGAAGCTTTCTTT,CASSVTGLGTTEAFF
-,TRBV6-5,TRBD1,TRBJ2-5,TGTGCCAGCAGTAAACAGGGGATGGAACAGACCCAGTACTTC,CASSKQGMEQTQYF
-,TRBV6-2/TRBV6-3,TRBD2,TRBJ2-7,TGTGCCAGCAGTTACCCGTTCACTAGCGGGAGGCTCGAGCAGTACTTC,CASSYPFTSGRLEQYF
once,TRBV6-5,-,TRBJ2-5,TGTGCCAGCAGTCCCTCAGGTTGGTCTATGGAGACCCAGTACTTC,CASSPSGWSMETQYF
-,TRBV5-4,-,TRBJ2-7,TGTGCCAGCAGTGATGACAGGCGGAGCTCCTACGAGCAGTACTTC,CASSDDRRSSYEQYF
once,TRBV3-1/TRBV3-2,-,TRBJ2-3,TGTGCCAGCAGCCAAGATATATATCGGCTAGCAACAGATACGCAGTATTTT,CASSQDIYRLATDTQYF
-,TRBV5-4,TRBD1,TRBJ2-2,TGTGCCAGCAGCTCTTATAGGACAGGGGACACCGGGGAGCTGTTTTTT,CASSSYRTGDTGELFF
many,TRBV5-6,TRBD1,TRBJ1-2,TGTGCCAGCAGCTTCTGGACAGGCGGTGATGGCTACACCTTC,CASSFWTGGDGYTF
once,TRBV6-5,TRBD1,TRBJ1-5,TGTGCCACCCAGACAGGGGGCGATCAGCCCCAGCATTTT,CATQTGGDQPQHF
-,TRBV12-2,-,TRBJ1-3,TGTGCAAGTCGCTTGGGGAGCAGGAACTCTGGAAACACCATATATTTT,CASRLGSRNSGNTIYF